This T cell receptor beta chain came from a study of shared clonotypes between healthy human individuals. About the research overall: Three plates were used per donor for CD4 naive, three for CD4 memory, two for CD8 naive and one for CD8 memory. Points from the study as a whole: Shared across four donors were around 5% of the naive CD4 clonotypes.

CDR1 GTSNPN and CDR2 SVGIG come from the germline V gene (reference sequence). J was trimmed by 1 base and V by 1 base; bases with no gene match: 7. The CDR3 extends over 15 amino acids. Each subset's genomic DNA was split evenly across several immunoSEQ plates. This table comes from immunoSEQ multiplex PCR, and its TCRdb copy is limited to in-frame clones, with some not included. The table lists more than 2 million clones, 90% to 95% of them singletons. Regarding this clone: No antigen is known for it.

This clonotype originated in a man in his late teens or twenties in good health. This chain links TRBV30 with TRBJ2-7, with 7 bases fitting TRBD2. The sequencing input was naive CD4+ T cells sorted from blood. The sample's subset: CD45RA+ positively selected. CDR3 DNA sequence: TGTGCCTGGAGTGGTGGGCGGGGGAAATCCTACGAGCAGTACTTC. It is translated as CAWSGGRGKSYEQYF.